This T cell receptor (beta chain) was captured by sequencing in a study of T-cell memory formation after mild COVID-19. TCRdb used MiXCR to reprocess the 5' RACE reads, holding one entry per CDR3 protein. The data show 550,000 to 700,000 distinct CDR3 sequences, approximately 18% seen once. Germline CDR1 is DFQATT and CDR2 is SNEGSKA (reference sequence). This CDR3 has 13 amino acids. Losses at the gene ends were 0 bases for V and 6 bases for J; bases not matched to a gene: 3. The TCR originated in an adult woman who had mild COVID-19 (a few samples of this study predate the infection). Cell type and time point are not known. The chain carries TRBV20-1 and TRBJ2-7, with 9 bases that match TRBD1. Sequenced sample: PBMCs or a T cell subset sorted from them (not recorded which). The CDR3 sequence: CSARDSDRGEQYF. The DNA for the CDR3 is TGCAGTGCTAGAGATTCGGACAGGGGCGAGCAGTACTTC.